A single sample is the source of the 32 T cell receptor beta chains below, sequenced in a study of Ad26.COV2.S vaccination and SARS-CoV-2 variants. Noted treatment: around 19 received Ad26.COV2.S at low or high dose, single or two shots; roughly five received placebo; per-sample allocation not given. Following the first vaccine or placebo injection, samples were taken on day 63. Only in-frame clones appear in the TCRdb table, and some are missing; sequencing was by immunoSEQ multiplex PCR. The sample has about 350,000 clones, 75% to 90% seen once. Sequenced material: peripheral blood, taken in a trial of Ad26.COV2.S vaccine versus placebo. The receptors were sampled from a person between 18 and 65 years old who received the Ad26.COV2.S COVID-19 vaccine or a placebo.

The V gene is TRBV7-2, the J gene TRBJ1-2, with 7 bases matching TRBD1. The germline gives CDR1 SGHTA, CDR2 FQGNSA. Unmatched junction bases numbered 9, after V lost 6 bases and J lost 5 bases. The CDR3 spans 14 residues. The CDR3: CASRRDSSQYGYTF. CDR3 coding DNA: TGTGCCAGCAGACGGGACAGTTCTCAATATGGCTACACCTTC.

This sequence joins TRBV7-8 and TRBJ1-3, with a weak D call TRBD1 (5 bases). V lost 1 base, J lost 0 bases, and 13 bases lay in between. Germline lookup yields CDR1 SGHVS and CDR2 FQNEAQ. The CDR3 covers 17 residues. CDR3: CASSLGSGSVSGNTIYF. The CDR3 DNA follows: TGTGCCAGCAGCTTAGGGTCAGGGTCCGTCTCTGGAAACACCATATATTTT.

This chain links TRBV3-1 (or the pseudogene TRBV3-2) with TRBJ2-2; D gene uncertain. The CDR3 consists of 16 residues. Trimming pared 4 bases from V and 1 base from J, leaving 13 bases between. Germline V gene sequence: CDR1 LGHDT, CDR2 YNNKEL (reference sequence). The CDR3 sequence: CASSLLPRKNTGELFF. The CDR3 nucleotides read TGTGCCAGCAGCCTACTCCCACGGAAGAACACCGGGGAGCTGTTTTTT.

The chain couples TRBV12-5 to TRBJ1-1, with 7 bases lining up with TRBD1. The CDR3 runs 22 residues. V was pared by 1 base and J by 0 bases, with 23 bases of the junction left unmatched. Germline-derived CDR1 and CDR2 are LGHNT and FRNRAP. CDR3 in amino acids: CASGLGLSGVVGGRGMNTEAFF. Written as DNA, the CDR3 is TGTGCTAGTGGTTTGGGGTTGAGCGGAGTTGTAGGGGGCCGGGGCATGAACACTGAAGCTTTCTTT.

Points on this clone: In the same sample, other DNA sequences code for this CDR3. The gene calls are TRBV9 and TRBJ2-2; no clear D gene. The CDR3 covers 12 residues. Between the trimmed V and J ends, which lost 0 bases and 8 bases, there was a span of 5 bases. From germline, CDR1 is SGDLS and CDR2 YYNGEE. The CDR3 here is CASSVVNGELFF. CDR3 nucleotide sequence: TGTGCCAGCAGCGTAGTTAATGGGGAGCTGTTTTTT.

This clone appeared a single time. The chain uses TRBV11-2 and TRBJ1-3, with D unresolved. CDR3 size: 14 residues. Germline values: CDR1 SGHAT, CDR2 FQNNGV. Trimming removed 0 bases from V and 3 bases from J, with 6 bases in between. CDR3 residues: CASSLDAVGNTIYF. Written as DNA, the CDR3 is TGTGCCAGCAGCTTAGATGCGGTTGGAAACACCATATATTTT.

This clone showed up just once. The CDR3: CASSEAGEQYF. The DNA for the CDR3 is TGTGCCAGCAGTGAAGCGGGCGAGCAGTACTTC. The chain has TRBV6-1 and TRBJ2-7; D call uncertain. Germline V gene sequence: CDR1 MNHNS, CDR2 SASEGT. V was pared by 0 bases and J by 6 bases, with 3 bases between. The CDR3 is 11 residues long.

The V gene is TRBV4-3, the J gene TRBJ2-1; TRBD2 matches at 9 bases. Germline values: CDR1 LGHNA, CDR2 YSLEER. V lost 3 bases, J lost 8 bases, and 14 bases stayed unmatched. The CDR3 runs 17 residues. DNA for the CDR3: TGCGCCAGCAGCCATCTCCAAGGCGGCGGGGGGGCGTATGAGCAGTTCTTC. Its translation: CASSHLQGGGGAYEQFF.

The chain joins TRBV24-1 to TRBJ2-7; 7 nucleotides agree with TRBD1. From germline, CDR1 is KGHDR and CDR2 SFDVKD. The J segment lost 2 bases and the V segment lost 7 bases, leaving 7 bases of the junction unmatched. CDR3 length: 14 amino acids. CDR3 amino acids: CATRGTEPPYEQYF. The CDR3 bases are TGTGCCACCAGAGGGACAGAACCCCCCTACGAGCAGTACTTC.

In nucleotides, the CDR3 is TGTGCCAGCAGTTACGGGTTATATGGCTACACCTTC. Amino acid sequence: CASSYGLYGYTF. The rearrangement joins TRBV6-2 or TRBV6-3 to TRBJ1-2, with D uncertain. Trimming took off 2 bases at V and 5 bases at J, with 6 bases between the two ends. Germline V gene data show CDR1 as MNHEY and CDR2 as SVGEGT. The CDR3 length is 12 residues.

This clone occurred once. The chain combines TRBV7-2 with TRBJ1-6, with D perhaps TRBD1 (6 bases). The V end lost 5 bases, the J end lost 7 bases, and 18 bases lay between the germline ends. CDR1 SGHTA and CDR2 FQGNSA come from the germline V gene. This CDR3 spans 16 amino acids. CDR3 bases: TGTGCCAGCAGCCCCTACCGACAGGCAGGGAATTCACCCCTCCACTTT. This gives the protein CASSPYRQAGNSPLHF.

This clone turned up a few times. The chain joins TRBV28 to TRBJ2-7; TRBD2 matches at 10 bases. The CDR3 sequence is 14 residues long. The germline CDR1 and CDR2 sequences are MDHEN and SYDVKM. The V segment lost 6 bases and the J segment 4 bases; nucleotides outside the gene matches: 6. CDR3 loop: CASSYSSGRYEQYF. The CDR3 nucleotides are TGTGCCAGCAGCTATTCTAGCGGGAGATACGAGCAGTACTTC. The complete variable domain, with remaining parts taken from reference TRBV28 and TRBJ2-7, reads DVKVTQSSRYLVKRTGEKVFLECVQDMDHENMFWYRQDPGLGLRLIYFSYDVKMKEKGDIPEGYSVSREKKERFSLILESASTNQTSMYLCASSYSSGRYEQYFGPGTRLTVT.

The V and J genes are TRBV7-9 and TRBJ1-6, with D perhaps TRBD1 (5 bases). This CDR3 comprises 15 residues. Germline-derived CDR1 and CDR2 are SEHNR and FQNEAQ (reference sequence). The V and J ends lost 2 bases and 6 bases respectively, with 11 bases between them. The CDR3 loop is CASSLQGISNSPLHF. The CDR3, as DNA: TGTGCCAGCAGCTTACAGGGAATCAGTAATTCACCCCTCCACTTT.

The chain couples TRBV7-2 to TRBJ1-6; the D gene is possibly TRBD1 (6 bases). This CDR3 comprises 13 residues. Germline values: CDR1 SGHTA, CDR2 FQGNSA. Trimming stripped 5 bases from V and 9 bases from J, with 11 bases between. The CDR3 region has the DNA TGTGCCAGCAGCATAACAGGGAGTTCACCCCTCCACTTT. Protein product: CASSITGSSPLHF.

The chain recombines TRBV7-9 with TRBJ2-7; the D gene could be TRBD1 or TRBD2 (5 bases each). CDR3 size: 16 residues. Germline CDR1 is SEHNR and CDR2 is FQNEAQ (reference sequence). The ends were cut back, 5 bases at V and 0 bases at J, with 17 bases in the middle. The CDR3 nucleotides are TGTGCCAGCAGCCCTTACCCCCGGGGCGACTCCTACGAGCAGTACTTC. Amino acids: CASSPYPRGDSYEQYF. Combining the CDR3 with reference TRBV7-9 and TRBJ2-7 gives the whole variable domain DTGVSQNPRHKITKRGQNVTFRCDPISEHNRLYWYRQTLGQGPEFLTYFQNEAQLEKSRLLSDRFSAERPKGSFSTLEIQRTEQGDSAMYLCASSPYPRGDSYEQYFGPGTRLTVT.

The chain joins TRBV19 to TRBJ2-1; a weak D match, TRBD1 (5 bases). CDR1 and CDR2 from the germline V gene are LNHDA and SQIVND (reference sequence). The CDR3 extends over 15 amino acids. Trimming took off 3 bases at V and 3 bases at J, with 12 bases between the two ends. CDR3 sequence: CASSILWGSYNEQFF. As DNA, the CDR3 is TGTGCCAGTAGTATCTTGTGGGGCAGCTACAATGAGCAGTTCTTC.

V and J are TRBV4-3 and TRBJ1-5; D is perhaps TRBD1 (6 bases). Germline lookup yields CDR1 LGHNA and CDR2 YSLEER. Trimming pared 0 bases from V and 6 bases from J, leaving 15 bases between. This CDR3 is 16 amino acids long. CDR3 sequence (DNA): TGCGCCAGCAGCCAAGACTGGCGGGGGGCTGGTCAGCCCCAGCATTTT. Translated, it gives CASSQDWRGAGQPQHF.

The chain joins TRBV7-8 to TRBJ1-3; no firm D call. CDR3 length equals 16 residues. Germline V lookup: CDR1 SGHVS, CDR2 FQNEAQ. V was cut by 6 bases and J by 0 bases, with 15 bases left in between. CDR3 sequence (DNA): TGTGCCAGCAGACCGAAACAGCAAAACTCTGGAAACACCATATATTTT. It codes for CASRPKQQNSGNTIYF.

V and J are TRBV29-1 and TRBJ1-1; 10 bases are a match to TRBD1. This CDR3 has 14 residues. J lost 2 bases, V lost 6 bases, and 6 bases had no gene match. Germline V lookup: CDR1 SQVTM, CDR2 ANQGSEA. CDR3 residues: CSVGTGERNTEAFF. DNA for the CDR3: TGCAGCGTGGGGACAGGGGAGCGAAACACTGAAGCTTTCTTT.

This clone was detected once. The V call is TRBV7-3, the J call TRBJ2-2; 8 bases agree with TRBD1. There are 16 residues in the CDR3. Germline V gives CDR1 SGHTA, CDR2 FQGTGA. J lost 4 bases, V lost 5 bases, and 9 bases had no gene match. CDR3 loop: CASSLLGTGGTGELFF. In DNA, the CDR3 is TGTGCCAGCAGCCTACTAGGGACAGGAGGCACCGGGGAGCTGTTTTTT.

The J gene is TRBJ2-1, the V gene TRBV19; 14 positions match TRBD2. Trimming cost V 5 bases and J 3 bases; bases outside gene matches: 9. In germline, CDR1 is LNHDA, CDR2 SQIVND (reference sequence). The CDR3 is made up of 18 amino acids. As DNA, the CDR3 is TGTGCCAGTAGTGGACCACTCGGGACTAGCGGGGGCTACAATGAGCAGTTCTTC. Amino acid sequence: CASSGPLGTSGGYNEQFF. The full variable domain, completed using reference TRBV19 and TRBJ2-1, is DGGITQSPKYLFRKEGQNVTLSCEQNLNHDAMYWYRQDPGQGLRLIYYSQIVNDFQKGDIAEGYSVSREKKESFPLTVTSAQKNPTAFYLCASSGPLGTSGGYNEQFFGPGTRLTVL.

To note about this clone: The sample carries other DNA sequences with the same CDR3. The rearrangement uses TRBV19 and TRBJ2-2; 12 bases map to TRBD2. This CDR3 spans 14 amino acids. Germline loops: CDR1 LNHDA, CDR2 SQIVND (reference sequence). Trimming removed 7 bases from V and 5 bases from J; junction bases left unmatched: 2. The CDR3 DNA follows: TGTGCCAGTAAGGGGACTAGCGGGACCGGGGAGCTGTTTTTT. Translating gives CASKGTSGTGELFF.

CDR3 in amino acids: CASKRGSYEQYF. DNA for the CDR3: TGTGCCAGCAAGAGGGGTTCCTACGAGCAGTACTTC. The V gene is TRBV12-3 or TRBV12-4, the J gene TRBJ2-7; either TRBD1 or TRBD2 may supply D (5 bases each). V shed 7 bases and J shed 1 base, with 8 bases lying between them. The CDR3 is 12 residues long.

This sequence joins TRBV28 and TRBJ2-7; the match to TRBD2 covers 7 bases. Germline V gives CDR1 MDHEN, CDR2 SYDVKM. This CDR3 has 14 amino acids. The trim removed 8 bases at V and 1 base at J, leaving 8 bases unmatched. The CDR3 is CASRTGGSSYEQYF. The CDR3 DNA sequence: TGTGCCAGCCGGACGGGGGGATCTTCCTACGAGCAGTACTTC. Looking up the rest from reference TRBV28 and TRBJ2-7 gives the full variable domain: DVKVTQSSRYLVKRTGEKVFLECVQDMDHENMFWYRQDPGLGLRLIYFSYDVKMKEKGDIPEGYSVSREKKERFSLILESASTNQTSMYLCASRTGGSSYEQYFGPGTRLTVT.

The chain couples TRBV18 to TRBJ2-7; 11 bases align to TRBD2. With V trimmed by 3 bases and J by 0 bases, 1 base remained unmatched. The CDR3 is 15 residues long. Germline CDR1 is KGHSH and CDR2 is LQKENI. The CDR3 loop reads CASSPTSGNSYEQYF. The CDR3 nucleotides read TGTGCCAGCTCACCGACTAGCGGGAACTCCTACGAGCAGTACTTC.

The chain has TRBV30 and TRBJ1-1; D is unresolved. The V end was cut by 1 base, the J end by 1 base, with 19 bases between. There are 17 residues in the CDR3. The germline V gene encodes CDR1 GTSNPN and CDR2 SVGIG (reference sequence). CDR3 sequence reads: CAWSESFARERNTEAFF. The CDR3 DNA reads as TGTGCCTGGAGTGAATCATTTGCCCGGGAGCGGAACACTGAAGCTTTCTTT.

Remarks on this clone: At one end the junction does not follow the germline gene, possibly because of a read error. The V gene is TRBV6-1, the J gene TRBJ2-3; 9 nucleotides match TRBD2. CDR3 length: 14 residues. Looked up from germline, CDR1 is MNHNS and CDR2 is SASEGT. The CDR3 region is CASSKAGGPDREYF. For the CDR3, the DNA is TGTGCCAGCAGTAAAGCGGGGGGACCCGACAGGGAGTATTTT.

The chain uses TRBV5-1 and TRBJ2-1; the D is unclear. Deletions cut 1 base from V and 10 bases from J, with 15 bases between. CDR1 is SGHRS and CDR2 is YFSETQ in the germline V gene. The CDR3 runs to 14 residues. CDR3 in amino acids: CASSLSVGVGEQFF. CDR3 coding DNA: TGCGCCAGCAGCTTGTCGGTTGGGGTAGGGGAGCAGTTCTTC.

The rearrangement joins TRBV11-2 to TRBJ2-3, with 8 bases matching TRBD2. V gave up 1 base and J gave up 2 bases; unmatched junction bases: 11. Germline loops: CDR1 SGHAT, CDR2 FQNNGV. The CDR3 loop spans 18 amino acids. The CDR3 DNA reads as TGTGCCAGCAGCTTAGTCCGGGGGGGACGGAGAGTCACAGATACGCAGTATTTT. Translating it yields CASSLVRGGRRVTDTQYF. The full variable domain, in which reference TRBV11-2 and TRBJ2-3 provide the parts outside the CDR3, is EAGVAQSPRYKIIEKRQSVAFWCNPISGHATLYWYQQILGQGPKLLIQFQNNGVVDDSQLPKDRFSAERLKGVDSTLKIQPAKLEDSAVYLCASSLVRGGRRVTDTQYFGPGTRLTVL.

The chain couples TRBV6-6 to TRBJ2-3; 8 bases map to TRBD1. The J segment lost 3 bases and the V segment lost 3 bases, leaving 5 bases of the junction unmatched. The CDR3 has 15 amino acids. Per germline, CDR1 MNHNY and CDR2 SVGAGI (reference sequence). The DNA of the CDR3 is TGTGCCAGCAGTTATAACACAGGGGGAACAGATACGCAGTATTTT. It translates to CASSYNTGGTDTQYF.

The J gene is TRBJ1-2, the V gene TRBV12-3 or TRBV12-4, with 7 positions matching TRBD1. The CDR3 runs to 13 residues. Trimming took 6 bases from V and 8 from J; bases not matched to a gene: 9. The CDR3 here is CASRRVDRDGYTF. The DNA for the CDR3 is TGTGCCAGCAGAAGAGTAGACAGGGACGGCTACACCTTC.

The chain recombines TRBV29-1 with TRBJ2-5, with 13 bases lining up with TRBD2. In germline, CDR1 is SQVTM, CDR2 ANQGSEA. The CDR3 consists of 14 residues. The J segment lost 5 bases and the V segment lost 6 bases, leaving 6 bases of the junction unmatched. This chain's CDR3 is CSVTGTSGIETQYF. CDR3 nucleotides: TGCAGCGTAACCGGGACTAGCGGGATCGAGACCCAGTACTTC.